The entry that follows covers one T cell receptor beta chain sequence. The antigen is undetermined. The data are from a study of OX40 agonist ivuxolimab in advanced cancers. The wider study: Partial responses were observed in three patients, of whom one had hepatocellular carcinoma and two had cutaneous melanoma. Overall study findings and caveats: In the 0.1 to 3.0 mg/kg range, CD4+ and CD8+ blood T cells had expanded clonally by week 6. Relative to CD4+ cells, CD8+ T cells on average had more expanded clones.

The table came from immunoSEQ multiplex PCR; TCRdb's copy has only in-frame clones and leaves some out. This sample has tens of thousands of clones; 70% to 90% occur once, and the top ten carry 1.9%. The germline CDR1 and CDR2 sequences are SGDLS and YYNGEE. The V segment lost 3 bases and the J segment 1 base; nucleotides outside the gene matches: 5. This CDR3 spans 15 amino acids. This chain joins TRBV9 and TRBJ1-2, with TRBD1 matching 8 bases. The sample was CD4+ or CD8+ T cells sorted from blood, taken in a trial of the OX40 agonist ivuxolimab. The TCR was taken from an adult with an advanced solid tumor such as melanoma, head and neck, liver or kidney cancer. CDR3 sequence reads: CASSAAGGGNYGYTF. The CDR3 region has the DNA TGTGCCAGCAGCGCTGCAGGGGGCGGTAACTATGGCTACACCTTC. Full variable domain (outside the CDR3, taken from reference TRBV9 and TRBJ1-2): DSGVTQTPKHLITATGQRVTLRCSPRSGDLSVYWYQQSLDQGLQFLIQYYNGEERAKGNILERFSAQQFPDLHSELNLSSLELGDSALYFCASSAAGGGNYGYTFGSGTRLTVV.